A single sample gave rise to the 9 T cell receptor beta chains below, sequenced in a study of cytomegalovirus exposure and HLA in healthy donors. The study ran its PCR with 60 Vbeta and 13 Jbeta primers. Profiled with immunoSEQ multiplex PCR; TCRdb holds only in-frame clones, not every one. The sample lists about 170,000 clones; approximately 59% were seen once. What was sequenced was PBMCs. These receptors all come from a man aged 40-49 years in good health and CMV-seronegative.

The chain employs TRBV5-4 and TRBJ2-1, with D unclear. V was cut by 5 bases and J by 4 bases, with 10 bases left in between. The CDR3 contains 13 residues. Germline-derived CDR1 and CDR2 are SGHNT and YYREEE (reference sequence). CDR3 sequence: CASRAYGYNEQFF. CDR3 nucleotide sequence: TGTGCCAGCAGGGCTTATGGTTACAATGAGCAGTTCTTC.

The chain carries TRBV4-2 and TRBJ2-1; 8 positions agree with TRBD1. V dropped 0 bases and J dropped 15; count of bases not matched to a gene: 4. Looked up from germline, CDR1 is LGHNA and CDR2 is YNFKEQ. This CDR3 region has 12 residues. The CDR3 sequence is CASSQDGTGPFF. DNA for the CDR3: TGTGCCAGCAGCCAAGACGGGACAGGCCCGTTCTTC.

The CDR3 loop is CASSTLDSSYNEQFF. The CDR3 coding sequence is TGTGCCAGCAGCACCTTGGACAGCTCCTACAATGAGCAGTTCTTC. V gene TRBV7-6 combines with J gene TRBJ2-1; D is perhaps TRBD1 (6 bases). The CDR3 runs to 15 residues. V was pared by 5 bases and J by 0 bases, with 11 bases between. The V gene's germline CDR1 is SGHVS and CDR2 FNYEAQ.

The chain combines TRBV7-3 with TRBJ2-2, with 8 bases matching TRBD1. The V gene end was trimmed by 5 bases and the J gene end by 7 bases; junction bases not matched to a gene: 12. CDR3 length: 16 amino acids. Germline values: CDR1 SGHTA, CDR2 FQGTGA. CDR3: CASSRGAGGPGGELFF. The CDR3 DNA is TGTGCCAGCAGCCGAGGGGCAGGGGGCCCTGGCGGGGAGCTGTTTTTT.

The chain uses TRBV11-3 and TRBJ2-2; 8 bases match TRBD2. Germline V gene lookup returns CDR1 SGHNT and CDR2 YENEEA. This CDR3 region has 14 residues. V dropped 5 bases and J dropped 7; count of bases not matched to a gene: 6. CDR3 amino acids: CASSGAGAGGELFF. The CDR3 DNA reads TGTGCCAGCAGCGGAGCGGGAGCTGGCGGGGAGCTGTTTTTT.

The chain uses TRBV10-3 and TRBJ2-7, with D possibly TRBD1 on 6 matching bases. CDR1 and CDR2 from the germline V gene are ENHRY and SYGVKD. The CDR3 runs 13 residues. V was cut by 0 bases and J by 6 bases, with 9 bases left in between. The DNA of the CDR3 is TGTGCCATCAGTGAGTCGACAGGTTCCGAGCAGTACTTC. The encoded protein is CAISESTGSEQYF.

In this sample, this clone turned up once. The chain combines TRBV5-1 with TRBJ2-2; 15 bases map to TRBD2. Trimming at V came to 3 bases and at J to 5 bases, leaving 8 bases not matched to a gene. The CDR3 runs to 18 residues. Germline loops: CDR1 SGHRS, CDR2 YFSETQ. The CDR3 nucleotides read TGCGCCAGCAGCTCACCGGGACTAGCGGGAGGAAGGACCGGGGAGCTGTTTTTT. Translation: CASSSPGLAGGRTGELFF.

The V and J genes are TRBV15 and TRBJ2-7, with D perhaps matching TRBD1 (5 bases). Germline assignment: CDR1 LNHNV and CDR2 YYDKDF (reference sequence). V dropped 0 bases and J dropped 6 bases, with 15 bases sitting between them. The CDR3 runs 15 residues. The CDR3 protein is CATSRDRAGSVEQYF. CDR3 coding DNA: TGTGCCACCAGCAGAGATCGCGCAGGGTCCGTCGAGCAGTACTTC.

This clone has more than one count but fewer than ten. This chain joins TRBV4-2 and TRBJ2-3; 13 bases are shared with TRBD2. Unmatched junction bases numbered 16, after V lost 0 bases and J lost 4 bases. This CDR3 is built from 21 residues. CDR1 is LGHNA and CDR2 is YNFKEQ in the germline V gene. The CDR3 sequence: CASSQDMRQGGLAGPPDTQYF. The CDR3 region has the DNA TGTGCCAGCAGCCAAGATATGCGACAGGGGGGACTAGCGGGACCCCCAGATACGCAGTATTTT.